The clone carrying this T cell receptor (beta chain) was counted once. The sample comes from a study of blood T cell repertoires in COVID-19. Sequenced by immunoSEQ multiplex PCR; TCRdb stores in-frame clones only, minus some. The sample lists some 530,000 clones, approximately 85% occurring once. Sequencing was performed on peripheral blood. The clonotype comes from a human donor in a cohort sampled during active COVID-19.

The CDR3 bases are TGTGCCAGCGGGAAGCGGGACGGGCTCGCCGAGCAGTACTTC. It is translated as CASGKRDGLAEQYF. The chain links TRBV6-6 to TRBJ2-7, with 7 bases aligning to TRBD2. Losses at the gene ends were 8 bases for V and 6 bases for J; bases not matched to a gene: 13. Germline lookup yields CDR1 MNHNY and CDR2 SVGAGI (reference sequence). The CDR3 has 14 residues.